This T cell receptor beta chain is drawn from a study of cytomegalovirus exposure and HLA in healthy donors. In the study overall: A later analysis reported the same platform for the roughly 120 validation repertoires and the 500 to 700 first-cohort repertoires.

Measured with immunoSEQ multiplex PCR; TCRdb has only the in-frame clones, and not every one. The sample lists 85,000 to 90,000 clones, approximately 96% occurring once. The CDR3 length is 19 residues. V shed 3 bases and J shed 2 bases, with 25 bases lying between them. Germline-derived CDR1 and CDR2 are SGHNT and YENEEA. The receptor comes from a man aged 18 to 29 in good health and CMV-seronegative. Sequenced sample: PBMCs. The V and J genes are TRBV11-3 and TRBJ2-5, with D perhaps matching TRBD2 (6 bases). CDR3 in amino acids: CASSFGVWAGPLVQETQYF. DNA of the CDR3: TGTGCCAGCAGCTTCGGTGTCTGGGCGGGACCCCTGGTTCAAGAGACCCAGTACTTC.